This TCR beta chain was sequenced in a study of T cell repertoires in cytomegalovirus infection (dated by TCRdb to between 2019 and 2020). About the study as a whole: Donor HLA type was relevant to the analysis, because carriage of CMV infection together with the matching HLA type was indicated by public TCR beta signatures.

This clonotype was observed many times. Its antigen is still unknown. No much larger clone exists at a distance of one base, and base qualities are not known. Findings and caveats that apply to the study as a whole: In both this cohort and an independent roughly 350-donor cohort, the cumulative frequency of public TCR beta family members distinguished carriers of CMV infection plus the relevant HLA type. In the ex vivo response, HLA-C-restricted CMV-specific TCR beta clonotypes were dominant, and in two of eight donors the single most frequent clonotype came from this HLA-C-restricted group.

Reading the germline V gene gives CDR1 SGHTA and CDR2 FQGNSA. V loses 5 bases of germline sequence and J loses 6 bases, and the interval between the two ends is 18 bases. The CDR3 covers 15 residues, taking in both the cysteine and the phenylalanine. Solely the CDR3 DNA is kept, with 45 bases framed from the first base. The run used an Illumina HiSeq 1500. TCRdb trimmed the raw reads at Q25, called clones with MiXCR and kept productive beta chains. Rows merge per CDR3 protein into single entries with the most common DNA and genes. Counted in this sample were 200,000 to 300,000 distinct CDR3 sequences; over 9% of them appeared once. The top ten constitute 1.5% to 2% of the sample.

This TCR was recovered from a human donor in good health (CMV status not recorded). Some clones in this sample may be carry-over from other donors' samples. The chain links TRBV7-2 with TRBJ2-3, with the D gene uncertain. The sequenced sample consisted of PBMCs. The sequenced DNA is TGTGCCAGCAGCGTAACTACCTACCCGGGCGATACGCAGTATTTT. Translated, it reads CASSVTTYPGDTQYF. This CDR3, with the reference TRBV7-2 and TRBJ2-3 proteins standing in past its ends, gives the full variable domain GAGVSQSPSNKVTEKGKDVELRCDPISGHTALYWYRQSLGQGLEFLIYFQGNSAPDKSGLPSDRFSAERTGGSVSTLTIQRTQQEDSAVYLCASSVTTYPGDTQYFGPGTRLTVL.